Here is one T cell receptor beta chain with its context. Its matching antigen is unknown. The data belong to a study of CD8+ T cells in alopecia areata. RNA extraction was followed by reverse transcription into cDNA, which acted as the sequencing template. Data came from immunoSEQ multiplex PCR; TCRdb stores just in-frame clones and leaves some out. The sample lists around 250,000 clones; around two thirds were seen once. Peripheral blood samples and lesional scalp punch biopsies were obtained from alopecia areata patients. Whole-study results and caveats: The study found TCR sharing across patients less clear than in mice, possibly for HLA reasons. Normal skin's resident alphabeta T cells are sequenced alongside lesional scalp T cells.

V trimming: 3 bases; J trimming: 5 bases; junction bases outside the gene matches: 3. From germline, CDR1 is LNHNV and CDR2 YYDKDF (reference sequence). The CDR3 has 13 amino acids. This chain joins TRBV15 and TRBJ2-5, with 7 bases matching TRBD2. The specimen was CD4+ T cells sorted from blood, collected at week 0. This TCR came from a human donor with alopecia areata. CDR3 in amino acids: CATSSPGRETQYF. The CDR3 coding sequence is TGTGCCACCAGCAGCCCCGGGAGGGAGACCCAGTACTTC.